This paragraph reports one T cell receptor (beta chain). No antigen is known for it. No clone much larger than this one lies a single base away; base qualities are absent. V lost 5 bases and J lost 2 bases, and the count of bases not matched to a germline gene is 9. Looking up the germline V gene (reference sequence) yields CDR1 MNHEY and CDR2 SMNVEV. Inclusive of the bounding cysteine and phenylalanine, the CDR3 is 16 residues long. CDR3 DNA only is kept here, 48 bases in frame from base 1. This record comes from a study of blood T cell repertoires in COVID-19 (dated by TCRdb to the early 2020s). Background on the whole study: Samples from collaborators originated in the United States, Italy and Spain and spanned both the acute and convalescent phases of COVID-19. The prospective study material was composed of cDNA or gDNA derived from T cells, B-cell-depleted T cells, or PBMCs. Subjects who had been exposed to COVID-19, were actively infected with it, or had recovered from it provided the deeply sampled blood TCRbeta repertoires that made up the dataset. A freely available public database, intended as a resource for researchers studying the immune response to SARS-CoV-2, is where the repertoires were released. The samples were drawn from the first 160 participants of the ongoing ImmuneRACE study and from 1,254 subjects provided by 6 global collaborators. The sample metadata nearly always contained a de-identified subject ID, COVID-19 status, age in years and sex. Where HLA class I and class II types were available, the types were taken from metadata supplied by the sample provider, not from assay-based typing.

Results the study describes overall, beyond this receptor: Clinical and demographic metadata were provided uncurated, with the amount varying by source and participant.

TCRbeta CDR3 regions were amplified from genomic DNA using the immunoSEQ Assay, a bias-controlled multiplex PCR. On the authors' methods: Nucleated cell counts per sample were estimated from amplification of reference gene primers within the assay. Sequence reads were collapsed and filtered to measure the absolute abundance of every unique TCRbeta CDR3 rearrangement. For each sample, productive Simpson clonality was calculated by taking the square root of Simpson's diversity index across productive rearrangements. TCRdb limited this immuneACCESS table to in-frame rearrangements with V and J called. A share of clones is missing; checked studies link under half to unresolved V genes, and the rest is unexplained. V, J and clone size are taken as reported in that table, and D and trimming were inferred from the DNA itself. The sample includes 150,000 to 200,000 clones, with 81% observed a single time. Clones ranked in the top ten supply roughly 9.6% of the sample.

Whole blood was collected in K2EDTA tubes by collaborating institutions according to the institutions' own protocols. For TCRbeta analysis, collaborator samples were shipped as frozen whole blood, as isolated PBMCs, or as DNA extracted from either sample type. The chain joins TRBV27 to TRBJ2-3; TRBD2 aligns with 8 central bases. The specimen sequenced was peripheral blood. The sequence was obtained from a man aged 60-69 years with active or convalescent COVID-19. The bases read TGTGCCAGCAGTCCCCGGGCGGGGGGAGACACAGATACGCAGTATTTT. This yields the protein CASSPRAGGDTDTQYF.